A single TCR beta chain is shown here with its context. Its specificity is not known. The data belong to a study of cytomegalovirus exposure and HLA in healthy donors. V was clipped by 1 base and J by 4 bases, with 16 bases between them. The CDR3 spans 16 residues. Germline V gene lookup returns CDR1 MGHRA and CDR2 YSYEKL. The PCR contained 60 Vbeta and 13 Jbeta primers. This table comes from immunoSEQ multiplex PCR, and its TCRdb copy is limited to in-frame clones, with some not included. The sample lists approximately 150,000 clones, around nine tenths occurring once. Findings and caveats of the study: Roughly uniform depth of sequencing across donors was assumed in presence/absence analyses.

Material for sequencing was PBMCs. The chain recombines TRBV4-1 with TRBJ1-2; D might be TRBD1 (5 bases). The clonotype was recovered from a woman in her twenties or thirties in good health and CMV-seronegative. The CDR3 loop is CASSQGGGDFIYGYTF. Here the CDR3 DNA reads TGCGCCAGCAGCCAAGGCGGAGGGGATTTTATCTATGGCTACACCTTC.